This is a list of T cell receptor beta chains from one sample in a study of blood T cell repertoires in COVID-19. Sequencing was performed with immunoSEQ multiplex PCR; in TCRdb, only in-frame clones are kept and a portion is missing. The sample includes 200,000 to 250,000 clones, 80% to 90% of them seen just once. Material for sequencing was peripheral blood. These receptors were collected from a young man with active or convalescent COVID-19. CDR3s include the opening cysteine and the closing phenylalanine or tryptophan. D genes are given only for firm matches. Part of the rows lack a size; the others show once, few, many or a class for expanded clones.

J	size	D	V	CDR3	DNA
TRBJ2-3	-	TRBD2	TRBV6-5	CASSYRAGGPVDTQYF	TGTGCCAGCAGTTACCGGGCGGGGGGGCCGGTAGATACGCAGTATTTT
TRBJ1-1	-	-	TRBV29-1	CSVDRGNTEAFF	TGCAGCGTTGATCGGGGGAACACTGAAGCTTTCTTT
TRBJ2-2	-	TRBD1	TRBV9	CASTVGDRSTGELFF	TGTGCCAGCACAGTCGGGGACAGGAGCACCGGGGAGCTGTTTTTT
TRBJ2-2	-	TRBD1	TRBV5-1	CASSLRTGGGGELFF	TGCGCCAGCAGCTTGAGGACAGGTGGCGGCGGGGAGCTGTTTTTT
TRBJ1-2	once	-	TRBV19	CASSIAGEANYGYTF	TGTGCCAGTAGTATAGCGGGAGAAGCTAACTATGGCTACACCTTC
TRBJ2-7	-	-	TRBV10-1	CASPELQNLYEQYF	TGCGCCAGCCCAGAGTTACAGAACCTCTACGAGCAGTACTTC
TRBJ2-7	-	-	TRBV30	CAWSVVGRGYEQYF	TGTGCCTGGAGTGTCGTGGGCAGGGGCTACGAGCAGTACTTC
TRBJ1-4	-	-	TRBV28	CASSPPGWNEKLFF	TGTGCCAGCAGTCCCCCGGGGTGGAATGAAAAACTGTTTTTT
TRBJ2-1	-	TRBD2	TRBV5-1	CASSIREAGGYNEQFF	TGCGCCAGCAGCATTCGAGAGGCGGGGGGATACAATGAGCAGTTCTTC
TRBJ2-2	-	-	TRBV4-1	CASSQVALVPGELFF	TGCGCCAGCAGCCAAGTAGCACTAGTCCCCGGGGAGCTGTTTTTT
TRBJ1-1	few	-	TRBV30	CAWSVPGLTNTEAFF	TGTGCCTGGAGTGTTCCGGGACTGACGAACACTGAAGCTTTCTTT
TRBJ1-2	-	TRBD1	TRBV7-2	CASSSHGQGADGYTF	TGTGCCAGCAGCTCCCACGGACAGGGGGCGGATGGCTACACCTTC
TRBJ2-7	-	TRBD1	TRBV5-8	CASSLGFGTGIYEQYF	TGTGCCAGCAGCTTGGGGTTTGGGACAGGGATCTACGAGCAGTACTTC
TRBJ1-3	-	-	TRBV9	CASSVAAGAGNTIYF	TGTGCCAGCAGCGTAGCGGCCGGGGCTGGAAACACCATATATTTT
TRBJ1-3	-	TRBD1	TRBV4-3	CASSQTTGAGNTIYF	TGCGCCAGCAGCCAAACGACAGGGGCTGGAAACACCATATATTTT
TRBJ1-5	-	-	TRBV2	CASSEGGNQPQHF	TGTGCCAGCAGTGAGGGGGGAAATCAGCCCCAGCATTTT
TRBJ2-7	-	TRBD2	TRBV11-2	CASSLGLAGVYEQYF	TGTGCCAGCAGCTTAGGACTAGCGGGAGTCTACGAGCAGTACTTC
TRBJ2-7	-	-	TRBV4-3	CASSQGWQGGNEQYF	TGCGCCAGCAGCCAAGGCTGGCAGGGGGGCAACGAGCAGTACTTC
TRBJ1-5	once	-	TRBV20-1	CSASSGSQPQHF	TGCAGTGCCAGTTCGGGGAGCCAGCCCCAGCATTTT
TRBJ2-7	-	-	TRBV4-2	CASSQAFNLPTYEQYF	TGTGCCAGCAGCCAAGCCTTCAATCTACCAACCTACGAGCAGTACTTC
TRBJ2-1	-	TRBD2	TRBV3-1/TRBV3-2	CASSQRSGGNSYNEQFF	TGTGCCAGCAGCCAACGGAGCGGGGGTAACTCCTACAATGAGCAGTTCTTC
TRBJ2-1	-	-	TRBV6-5	CASSPGDYEQFF	TGTGCCAGCAGCCCGGGGGATTATGAGCAGTTCTTC
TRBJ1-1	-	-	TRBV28	CASSSSWAAFF	TGTGCCAGCAGTTCCTCTTGGGCGGCTTTCTTT
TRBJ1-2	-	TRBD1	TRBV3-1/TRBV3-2	CASSQRGQGWGGYTF	TGTGCCAGCAGCCAACGTGGACAGGGCTGGGGGGGCTACACCTTC
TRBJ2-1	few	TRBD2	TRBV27	CASSGRGLAGGGWNEQFF	TGTGCCAGCAGTGGCCGGGGACTAGCGGGAGGAGGCTGGAATGAGCAGTTCTTC
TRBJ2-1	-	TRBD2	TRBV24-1	CATSDWVSGGTYEQFF	TGTGCCACCAGTGATTGGGTTAGCGGGGGTACCTATGAGCAGTTCTTC
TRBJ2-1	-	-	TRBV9	CASSVDGGLTEQFF	TGTGCCAGCAGCGTAGACGGGGGGCTCACTGAGCAGTTCTTC
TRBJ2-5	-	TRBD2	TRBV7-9	CASSPGGGRETQYF	TGTGCCAGCAGCCCCGGGGGGGGGCGGGAGACCCAGTACTTC
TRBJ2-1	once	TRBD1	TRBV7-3	CASSPGTGGSEQFF	TGTGCCAGCAGCCCGGGGACAGGGGGGTCTGAGCAGTTCTTC
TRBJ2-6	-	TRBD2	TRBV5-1	CASSLGAGAGANVLTF	TGCGCCAGCAGCTTAGGCGCGGGAGCTGGGGCCAACGTCCTGACTTTC
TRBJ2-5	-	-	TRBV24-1	CATSTQGRQETQYF	TGTGCCACCAGTACACAGGGACGCCAAGAGACCCAGTACTTC
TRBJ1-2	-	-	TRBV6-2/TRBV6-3	CASSYDGRYGLDGYTF	TGTGCCAGCAGTTACGACGGCAGGTATGGCCTGGATGGCTACACCTTC
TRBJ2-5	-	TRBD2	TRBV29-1	CSYQGELAGLYQETQYF	TGCAGCTACCAGGGTGAACTAGCGGGCCTGTACCAAGAGACCCAGTACTTC
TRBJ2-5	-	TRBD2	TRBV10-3	CAIRAGGAGETQYF	TGTGCCATCCGCGCGGGGGGGGCGGGAGAGACCCAGTACTTC
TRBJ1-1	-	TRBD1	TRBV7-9	CASSRETGVTEAFF	TGTGCCAGCAGCCGCGAAACAGGGGTCACTGAAGCTTTCTTT
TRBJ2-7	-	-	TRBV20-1	CSAPTPGGQYF	TGCAGTGCTCCGACTCCCGGCGGGCAGTACTTC
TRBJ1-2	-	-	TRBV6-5	CASSTAGDRLRGYTF	TGTGCCAGCAGTACGGCCGGGGATCGCCTAAGGGGCTACACCTTC
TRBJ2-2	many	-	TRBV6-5	CASSAPGADTGELFF	TGTGCCAGCAGCGCCCCAGGGGCGGACACCGGGGAGCTGTTTTTT
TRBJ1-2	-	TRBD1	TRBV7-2	CASTPDRVGYTF	TGTGCCAGCACCCCGGACAGGGTCGGCTACACCTTC
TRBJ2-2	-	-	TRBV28	CASSFRKVGFAANTGELFF	TGTGCCAGCAGTTTCCGAAAGGTCGGGTTCGCGGCGAACACCGGGGAGCTGTTTTTT
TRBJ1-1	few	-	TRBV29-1	CSVELVTRQTEAFF	TGCAGCGTTGAACTGGTTACTCGACAGACTGAAGCTTTCTTT
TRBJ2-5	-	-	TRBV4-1	CASSQTPRTDQETQYF	TGCGCCAGCAGCCAAACACCCCGGACAGACCAAGAGACCCAGTACTTC
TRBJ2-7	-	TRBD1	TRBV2	CAGGTGRYEQYF	TGTGCCGGCGGGACAGGGCGGTACGAGCAGTACTTC
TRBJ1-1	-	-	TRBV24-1	CATSDRSGLSGAFF	TGTGCCACCAGTGATCGTTCAGGATTGTCTGGAGCTTTCTTT
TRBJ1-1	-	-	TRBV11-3	CASSFQGSNTEAFF	TGTGCCAGCAGCTTCCAGGGGTCGAACACTGAAGCTTTCTTT
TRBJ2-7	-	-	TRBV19	CASSSPGYEQYF	TGTGCCAGTAGCTCCCCCGGGTACGAGCAGTACTTC
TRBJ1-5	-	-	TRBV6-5	CASRRAGQPQHF	TGTGCCAGCAGAAGGGCGGGTCAGCCCCAGCATTTT
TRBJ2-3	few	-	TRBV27	CASSSNRTDTQYF	TGTGCCAGCAGTTCCAACAGGACAGATACGCAGTATTTT
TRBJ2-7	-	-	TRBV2	CASKEGSYEQYF	TGTGCCAGCAAGGAGGGTTCCTACGAGCAGTACTTC
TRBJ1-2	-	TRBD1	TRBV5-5	CASSRLPGQRYGYTF	TGTGCCAGCAGCCGCCTACCGGGACAGAGGTATGGCTACACCTTC
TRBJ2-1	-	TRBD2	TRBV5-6	CASRTRTSGKEGSEFF	TGTGCCAGCCGAACCCGGACTAGCGGGAAAGAGGGTAGCGAGTTCTTC
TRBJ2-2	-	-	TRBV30	CAWSSHVGAWSGELFF	TGTGCCTGGAGTTCTCATGTGGGGGCTTGGTCCGGGGAGCTGTTTTTT
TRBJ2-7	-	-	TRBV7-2	CASSQDRTNTYEQYF	TGTGCCAGCAGCCAAGACCGGACTAACACCTACGAGCAGTACTTC
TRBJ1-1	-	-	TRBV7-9	CASSLGGGETEAFF	TGTGCCAGCAGCTTAGGGGGGGGTGAGACTGAAGCTTTCTTT
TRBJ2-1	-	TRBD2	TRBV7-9	CASSYSGGASDEQFF	TGTGCCAGCAGCTATAGCGGGGGGGCCAGTGATGAGCAGTTCTTC
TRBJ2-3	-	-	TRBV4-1	CASSQGGVRGTDTQYF	TGCGCCAGCAGCCAAGGGGGGGTAAGGGGCACAGATACGCAGTATTTT
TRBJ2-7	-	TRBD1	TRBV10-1	CASSESRAVQGAGCEQYF	TGCGCCAGCAGTGAGTCCCGTGCCGTTCAGGGGGCGGGTTGCGAGCAGTACTTC